Listed below are T cell receptor beta chains from one sample, sequenced in a study of response to subunit inactivated influenza vaccine. MiXCR was run by TCRdb on the RT-PCR reads, yielding one entry per CDR3 protein. This sample has just over 300,000 distinct CDR3 sequences, with 21% found just once. The specimen comprised PBMCs from blood, sampled approximately 20 months after vaccination. The receptor source for this set is a man between 50 and 70 years old who received an inactivated influenza vaccine. Both conserved end residues are part of each CDR3. The D gene is left open where the match is weak. The size of a clone is reported for some rows only, either as once, few or many, or as a class for expanded clones.

size: many; V: TRBV12-3/TRBV12-4; D: -; J: TRBJ1-3; CDR3: CASSRAGNTIYF; DNA: TGTGCCAGCAGTCGGGCTGGAAACACCATATATTTT
size: few; V: TRBV4-3; D: TRBD2; J: TRBJ2-2; CDR3: CASSQQRTSGKNTGELFF; DNA: TGCGCCAGCAGCCAACAAAGGACTAGCGGGAAGAACACCGGGGAGCTGTTTTTT
size: -; V: TRBV15; D: -; J: TRBJ1-3; CDR3: CATSREGGRTLPSGNTIYF; DNA: TGTGCCACCAGCAGAGAAGGGGGACGGACCCTTCCTTCTGGAAACACCATATATTTT
size: many; V: TRBV5-1; D: -; J: TRBJ2-5; CDR3: CASRQGLQETQYF; DNA: TGCGCCAGCAGACAGGGCCTCCAAGAGACCCAGTACTTC
size: -; V: TRBV12-3/TRBV12-4; D: -; J: TRBJ1-2; CDR3: CASTDLIGGTGYTF; DNA: TGTGCCAGCACCGACCTCATTGGGGGGACCGGCTACACCTTC
size: -; V: TRBV7-9; D: -; J: TRBJ1-4; CDR3: CASGAGDEKLFF; DNA: TGTGCCAGCGGGGCGGGGGATGAAAAACTGTTTTTT
size: -; V: TRBV5-1; D: TRBD1; J: TRBJ2-3; CDR3: CASSRQDRVADTQYF; DNA: TGCGCCAGCAGCCGACAGGACAGGGTCGCAGATACGCAGTATTTT
size: few; V: TRBV4-3; D: -; J: TRBJ1-2; CDR3: CASSQDNRINYGYTF; DNA: TGCGCCAGCAGCCAAGATAACCGCATTAACTATGGCTACACCTTC
size: few; V: TRBV10-3; D: -; J: TRBJ1-2; CDR3: CAISEEERQGYTF; DNA: TGTGCCATCAGTGAGGAGGAGCGGCAAGGCTACACCTTC
size: -; V: TRBV14; D: -; J: TRBJ2-7; CDR3: CASSQVRGEQYF; DNA: TGTGCCAGCAGCCAAGTCAGGGGCGAGCAGTACTTC
size: -; V: TRBV20-1; D: -; J: TRBJ2-1; CDR3: CSAPNGWGSYNEQFF; DNA: TGCAGTGCCCCTAATGGCTGGGGCTCCTACAATGAGCAGTTCTTC
size: few; V: TRBV7-8; D: -; J: TRBJ2-1; CDR3: CASSFSTRRNEQFF; DNA: TGTGCCAGCAGCTTCTCGACTCGGAGGAATGAGCAGTTCTTC
size: many; V: TRBV7-8; D: -; J: TRBJ1-1; CDR3: CASSLGKGTEAFF; DNA: TGTGCCAGCAGCCTGGGGAAGGGCACTGAAGCTTTCTTT
size: few; V: TRBV5-1; D: -; J: TRBJ1-1; CDR3: CASSLYPGAGTEAFF; DNA: TGCGCCAGCAGCTTGTATCCGGGGGCAGGCACTGAAGCTTTCTTT
size: few; V: TRBV5-6; D: -; J: TRBJ1-2; CDR3: CASSSGPKGSGYTF; DNA: TGTGCCAGCAGCTCTGGGCCAAAAGGCAGTGGCTACACCTTC
size: -; V: TRBV7-1; D: -; J: TRBJ2-1; CDR3: CASSSSGTNAYNEQFF; DNA: TGTGCCAGCAGCTCATCAGGGACAAACGCCTACAATGAGCAGTTCTTC
size: few; V: TRBV5-1; D: TRBD1; J: TRBJ1-5; CDR3: CASSLSTGANQPQHF; DNA: TGCGCCAGCAGCTTGTCGACAGGGGCTAATCAGCCCCAGCATTTT
size: many; V: TRBV4-1; D: -; J: TRBJ1-4; CDR3: CASSQNLGAANEKLFF; DNA: TGCGCCAGCAGCCAGAACTTGGGCGCGGCTAATGAAAAACTGTTTTTT
size: many; V: TRBV6-1; D: TRBD1; J: TRBJ1-2; CDR3: CASSPGTARGYGYTF; DNA: TGTGCCAGCAGTCCAGGGACAGCCCGAGGCTATGGCTACACCTTC
size: -; V: TRBV10-3; D: -; J: TRBJ2-7; CDR3: CAISEQVYEQYF; DNA: TGTGCCATCAGTGAGCAGGTCTACGAGCAGTACTTC
size: few; V: TRBV4-3; D: TRBD1; J: TRBJ1-2; CDR3: CASSSGTGRYGYTF; DNA: TGCGCCAGCAGCTCCGGGACAGGGAGATATGGCTACACCTTC
size: -; V: TRBV6-5; D: -; J: TRBJ2-2; CDR3: CASSYSKATITGELFF; DNA: TGTGCCAGCAGTTACTCGAAGGCGACTATAACCGGGGAGCTGTTTTTT
size: -; V: TRBV2; D: TRBD2; J: TRBJ2-5; CDR3: CASRVAGSMETQYF; DNA: TGTGCCAGCAGGGTAGCGGGATCGATGGAGACCCAGTACTTC
size: few; V: TRBV7-2; D: TRBD1; J: TRBJ1-1; CDR3: CASSSPRQGNTEAFF; DNA: TGTGCCAGCAGCTCGCCGAGACAGGGGAACACTGAAGCTTTCTTT
size: few; V: TRBV20-1; D: -; J: TRBJ1-6; CDR3: CSAHTGNSPLHF; DNA: TGCAGTGCTCATACAGGGAATTCACCCCTCCACTTT
size: -; V: TRBV6-2/TRBV6-3; D: -; J: TRBJ2-7; CDR3: CASMGQGTYEQYF; DNA: TGTGCCAGCATGGGACAAGGGACCTACGAGCAGTACTTC
size: few; V: TRBV20-1; D: -; J: TRBJ1-5; CDR3: CSATRQVTDNQPQHF; DNA: TGCAGTGCTACTCGACAGGTCACGGACAATCAGCCCCAGCATTTT
size: few; V: TRBV6-5; D: -; J: TRBJ1-1; CDR3: CASSYRRQNTEAFF; DNA: TGTGCCAGCAGTTACCGACGGCAGAACACTGAAGCTTTCTTT
size: once; V: TRBV27; D: TRBD2; J: TRBJ2-7; CDR3: CASSLSPLLAPYEQYF; DNA: TGTGCCAGCAGTTTAAGTCCATTACTAGCGCCCTACGAGCAGTACTTC
size: many; V: TRBV12-3/TRBV12-4; D: -; J: TRBJ1-1; CDR3: CASSLSGYTEAFF; DNA: TGTGCCAGCTCCCTTTCCGGCTACACTGAAGCTTTCTTT
size: many; V: TRBV7-9; D: -; J: TRBJ1-5; CDR3: CASSSQGNQPQHF; DNA: TGTGCCAGCAGCTCTCAGGGGAATCAGCCCCAGCATTTT
size: -; V: TRBV18; D: -; J: TRBJ1-3; CDR3: CASSSWTEGNTVYF; DNA: TGTGCCAGCTCATCGTGGACGGAAGGAAACACCGTATATTTT
size: few; V: TRBV20-1; D: -; J: TRBJ2-3; CDR3: CSARDFVDTEYF; DNA: TGCAGTGCTAGAGATTTCGTAGATACGGAGTATTTT